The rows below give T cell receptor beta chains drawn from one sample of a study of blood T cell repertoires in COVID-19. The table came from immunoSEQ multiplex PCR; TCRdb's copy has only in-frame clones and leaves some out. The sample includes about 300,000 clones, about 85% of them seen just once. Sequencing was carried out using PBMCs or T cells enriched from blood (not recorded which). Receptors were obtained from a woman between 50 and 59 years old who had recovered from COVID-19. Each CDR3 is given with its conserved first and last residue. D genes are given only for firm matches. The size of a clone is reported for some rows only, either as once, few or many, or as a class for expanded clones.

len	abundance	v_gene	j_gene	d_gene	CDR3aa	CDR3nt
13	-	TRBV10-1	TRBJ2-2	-	CASRPGGSGELFF	TGCGCCAGCAGACCGGGGGGCTCCGGGGAGCTGTTTTTT
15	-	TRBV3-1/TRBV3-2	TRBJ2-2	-	CASSHWGRNTGELFF	TGTGCCAGCAGCCATTGGGGCAGGAACACCGGGGAGCTGTTTTTT
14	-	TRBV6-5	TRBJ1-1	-	CASSYSPGRTEAFF	TGTGCCAGCAGTTACTCCCCCGGGAGGACTGAAGCTTTCTTT
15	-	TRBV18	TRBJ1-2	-	CASSPAGTKGGGYTF	TGTGCCAGCTCACCCGCCGGGACTAAAGGGGGGGGCTACACCTTC
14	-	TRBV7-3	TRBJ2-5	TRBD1	CASSFSQGAKTQYF	TGTGCCAGCAGCTTCTCACAGGGGGCTAAGACCCAGTACTTC
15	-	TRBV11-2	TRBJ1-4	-	CASSLVGHANEKLFF	TGTGCCAGCAGCTTAGTGGGACATGCTAATGAAAAACTGTTTTTT
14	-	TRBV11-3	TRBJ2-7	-	CASSPRTEGSEQYF	TGTGCCAGCAGCCCGAGGACAGAAGGGAGCGAGCAGTACTTC
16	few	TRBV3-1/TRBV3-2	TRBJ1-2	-	CASSQATAPAVYGYTF	TGTGCCAGCAGCCAAGCGACAGCCCCGGCCGTCTATGGCTACACCTTC
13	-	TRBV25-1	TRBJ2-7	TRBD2	CASSGGGAYEQYF	TGTGCCAGCAGTGGGGGGGGTGCTTACGAGCAGTACTTC
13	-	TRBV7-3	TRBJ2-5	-	CASSRDTQETQYF	TGTGCCAGCAGTCGGGACACCCAAGAGACCCAGTACTTC
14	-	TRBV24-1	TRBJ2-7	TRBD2	CATADSSGGYEQYF	TGTGCCACCGCTGATAGTAGCGGGGGGTACGAGCAGTACTTC
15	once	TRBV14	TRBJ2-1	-	CASSQDLRPNNEQFF	TGTGCCAGCAGCCAAGATTTGCGGCCTAACAATGAGCAGTTCTTC
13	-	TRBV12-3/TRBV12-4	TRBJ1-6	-	CASSFIRGSPLHF	TGTGCCAGCAGTTTTATAAGGGGTTCACCCCTCCACTTT
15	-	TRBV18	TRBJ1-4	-	CASSPTPGVQEKLFF	TGTGCCAGCTCACCAACCCCGGGGGTACAGGAAAAACTGTTTTTT
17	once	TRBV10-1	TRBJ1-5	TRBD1	CASTSGTGGVRAQPQHF	TGCGCCAGCACCTCCGGGACAGGGGGGGTAAGAGCTCAGCCCCAGCATTTT
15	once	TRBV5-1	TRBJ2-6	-	CASRPQVSGANVLTF	TGCGCCAGCAGACCACAAGTCTCTGGGGCCAACGTCCTGACTTTC
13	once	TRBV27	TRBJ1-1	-	CASSKKSNTEAFF	TGTGCCAGTAGCAAAAAGAGTAACACTGAAGCTTTCTTT
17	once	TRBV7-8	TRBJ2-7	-	CASSPPLPGLSSYEQYF	TGTGCCAGCAGCCCACCACTACCGGGACTCAGCTCCTACGAGCAGTACTTC
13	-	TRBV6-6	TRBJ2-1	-	CASSPPGRNEQFF	TGTGCCAGCAGCCCCCCCGGTCGAAATGAGCAGTTCTTC
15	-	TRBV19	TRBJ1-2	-	CASSSTGGVLDGYTF	TGTGCCAGTAGCTCCACGGGGGGGGTGTTGGATGGCTACACCTTC
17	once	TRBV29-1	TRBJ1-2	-	CSVGAWTPLPMVYGYTF	TGCAGCGTGGGGGCTTGGACACCCCTTCCGATGGTCTATGGCTACACCTTC
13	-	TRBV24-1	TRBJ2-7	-	CATSTGSAYEQYF	TGTGCCACCAGTACAGGTTCAGCCTACGAGCAGTACTTC
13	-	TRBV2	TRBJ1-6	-	CAGRDHFRSPLHF	TGTGCCGGGCGGGACCACTTTCGATCACCCCTCCACTTT
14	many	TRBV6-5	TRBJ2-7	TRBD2	CASSYGRGSYEQYF	TGTGCCAGCAGTTACGGGAGGGGTTCCTACGAGCAGTACTTC
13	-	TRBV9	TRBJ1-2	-	CASSADRGYGYTF	TGTGCCAGCAGCGCGGACAGAGGCTATGGCTACACCTTC
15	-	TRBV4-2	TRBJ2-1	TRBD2	CASSQGLGLAGGQFF	TGTGCCAGCAGCCAAGGGCTAGGGCTAGCGGGGGGGCAGTTCTTC
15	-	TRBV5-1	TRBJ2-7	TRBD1	CASSLGQGAFYEQYF	TGCGCCAGCAGCTTGGGGCAGGGGGCATTCTACGAGCAGTACTTC
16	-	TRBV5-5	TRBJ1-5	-	CASSPPGEGSNQPQHF	TGTGCCAGCAGCCCCCCCGGGGAGGGGAGCAATCAGCCCCAGCATTTT
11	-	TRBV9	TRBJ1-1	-	CASSSDTEAFF	TGTGCCAGCAGCTCTGACACTGAAGCTTTCTTT
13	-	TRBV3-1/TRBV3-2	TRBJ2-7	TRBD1	CASSEQGTYEQYF	TGTGCCAGCAGCGAACAGGGGACCTACGAGCAGTACTTC
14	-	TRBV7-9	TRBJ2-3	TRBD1	CASSLGDSADTQYF	TGTGCCAGCAGCTTAGGGGACAGCGCAGATACGCAGTATTTT
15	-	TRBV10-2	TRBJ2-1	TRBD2	CASSDGSGGYNEQFF	TGCGCCAGCAGTGATGGTAGCGGGGGCTACAATGAGCAGTTCTTC
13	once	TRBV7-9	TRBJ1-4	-	CASSLSREEKLFF	TGTGCCAGCAGCTTATCGAGAGAAGAAAAACTGTTTTTT
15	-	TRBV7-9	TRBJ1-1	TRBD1	CASSTRTGRLTEAFF	TGTGCCAGCAGCACCCGGACAGGGAGGCTCACTGAAGCTTTCTTT
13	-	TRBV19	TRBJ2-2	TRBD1	CASHRGDTGELFF	TGTGCCAGCCACAGGGGGGATACCGGGGAGCTGTTTTTT
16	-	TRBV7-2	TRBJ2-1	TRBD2	CASSLGTSGAYNEQFF	TGTGCCAGCAGCTTAGGGACTAGCGGGGCCTACAATGAGCAGTTCTTC
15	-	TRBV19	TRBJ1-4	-	CASSIQGATNEKLFF	TGTGCCAGTAGTATACAGGGCGCAACTAATGAAAAACTGTTTTTT
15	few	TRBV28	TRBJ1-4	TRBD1	CASRPTGRANEKLFF	TGTGCCAGCAGACCGACAGGGAGAGCTAATGAAAAACTGTTTTTT
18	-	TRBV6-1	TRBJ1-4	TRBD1	CASSERGTGGRTNEKLFF	TGTGCCAGCAGTGAACGGGGGACAGGGGGGCGGACTAATGAAAAACTGTTTTTT
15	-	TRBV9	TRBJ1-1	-	CASSLSTGMNTEAFF	TGTGCCAGCTCCCTTTCGACGGGGATGAACACTGAAGCTTTCTTT
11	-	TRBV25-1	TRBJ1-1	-	CASTVLTEAFF	TGTGCCAGCACGGTTTTGACTGAAGCTTTCTTT
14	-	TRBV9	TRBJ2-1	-	CASNRLTGMNEQFF	TGTGCCAGCAACCGGCTTACAGGGATGAATGAGCAGTTCTTC
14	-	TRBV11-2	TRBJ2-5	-	CASSFNTRQETQYF	TGTGCCAGCAGCTTCAATACTCGCCAAGAGACCCAGTACTTC
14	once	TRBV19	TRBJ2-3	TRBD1	CASSAGTGVDTQYF	TGTGCCAGTAGTGCAGGGACAGGTGTGGATACGCAGTATTTT